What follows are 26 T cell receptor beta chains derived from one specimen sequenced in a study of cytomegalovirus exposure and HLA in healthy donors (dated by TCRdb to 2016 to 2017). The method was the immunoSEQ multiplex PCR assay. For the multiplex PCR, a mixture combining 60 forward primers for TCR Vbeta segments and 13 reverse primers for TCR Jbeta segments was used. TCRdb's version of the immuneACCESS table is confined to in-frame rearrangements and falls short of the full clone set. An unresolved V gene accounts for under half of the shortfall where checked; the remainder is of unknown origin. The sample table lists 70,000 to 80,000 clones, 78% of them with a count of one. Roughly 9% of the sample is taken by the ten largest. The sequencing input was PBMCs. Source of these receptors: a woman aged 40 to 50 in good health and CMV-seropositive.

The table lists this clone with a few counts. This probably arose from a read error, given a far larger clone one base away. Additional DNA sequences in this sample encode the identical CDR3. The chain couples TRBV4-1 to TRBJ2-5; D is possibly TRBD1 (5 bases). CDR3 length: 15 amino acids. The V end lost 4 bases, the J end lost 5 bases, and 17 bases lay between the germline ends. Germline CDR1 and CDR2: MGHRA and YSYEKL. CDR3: CASSPEDSPRETQYF. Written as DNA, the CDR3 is TGCGCCAGCAGCCCCGAAGACAGCCCCCGCGAGACCCAGTACTTC.

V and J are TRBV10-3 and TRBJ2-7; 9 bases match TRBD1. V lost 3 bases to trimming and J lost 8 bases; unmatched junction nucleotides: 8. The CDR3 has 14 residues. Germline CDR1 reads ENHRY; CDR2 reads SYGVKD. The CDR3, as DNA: TGTGCCATCAGTGACCTGGGACAGGGTGGACAGCAGTACTTC. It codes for CAISDLGQGGQQYF.

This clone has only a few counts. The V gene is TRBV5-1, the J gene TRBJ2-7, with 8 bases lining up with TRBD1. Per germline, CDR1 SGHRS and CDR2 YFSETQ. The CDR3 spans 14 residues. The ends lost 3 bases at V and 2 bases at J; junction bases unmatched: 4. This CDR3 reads CASSSGTGAYEQYF. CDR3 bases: TGCGCCAGCAGCTCTGGGACAGGAGCCTACGAGCAGTACTTC. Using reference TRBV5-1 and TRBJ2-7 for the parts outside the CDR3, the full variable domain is KAGVTQTPRYLIKTRGQQVTLSCSPISGHRSVSWYQQTPGQGLQFLFEYFSETQRNKGNFPGRFSGRQFSNSRSEMNVSTLELGDSALYLCASSSGTGAYEQYFGPGTRLTVT.

CDR3: CSVEDHTGGNTGELFF. The CDR3 coding sequence is TGCAGCGTTGAAGACCATACAGGGGGGAACACCGGGGAGCTGTTTTTT. The chain combines TRBV29-1 with TRBJ2-2, with 8 bases lining up with TRBD1. The V gene end was trimmed by 0 bases and the J gene end by 1 base; junction bases not matched to a gene: 4. Germline CDR1 SQVTM, CDR2 ANQGSEA. This CDR3 has 16 residues.

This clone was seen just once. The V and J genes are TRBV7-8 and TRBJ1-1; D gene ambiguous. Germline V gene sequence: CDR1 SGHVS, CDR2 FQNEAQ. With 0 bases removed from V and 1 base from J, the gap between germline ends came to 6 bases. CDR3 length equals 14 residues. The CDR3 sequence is CASSLAVRNTEAFF. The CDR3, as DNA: TGTGCCAGCAGCTTAGCTGTCAGGAACACTGAAGCTTTCTTT.

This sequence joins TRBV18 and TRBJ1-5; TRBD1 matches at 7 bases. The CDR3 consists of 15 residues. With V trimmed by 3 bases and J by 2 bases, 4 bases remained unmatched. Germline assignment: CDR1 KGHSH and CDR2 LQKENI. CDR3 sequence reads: CASSPTGLGNQPQHF. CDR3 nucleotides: TGTGCCAGCTCACCGACAGGGTTGGGCAATCAGCCCCAGCATTTT. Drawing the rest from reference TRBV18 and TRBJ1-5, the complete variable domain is NAGVMQNPRHLVRRRGQEARLRCSPMKGHSHVYWYRQLPEEGLKFMVYLQKENIIDESGMPKERFSAEFPKEGPSILRIQQVVRGDSAAYFCASSPTGLGNQPQHFGDGTRLSIL.

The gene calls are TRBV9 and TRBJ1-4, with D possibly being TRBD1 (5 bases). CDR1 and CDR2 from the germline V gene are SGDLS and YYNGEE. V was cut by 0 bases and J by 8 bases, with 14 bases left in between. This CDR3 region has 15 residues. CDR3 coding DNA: TGTGCCAGCAGCGTAGCGGCAGGGTTAGGGGAAAAACTGTTTTTT. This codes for CASSVAAGLGEKLFF.

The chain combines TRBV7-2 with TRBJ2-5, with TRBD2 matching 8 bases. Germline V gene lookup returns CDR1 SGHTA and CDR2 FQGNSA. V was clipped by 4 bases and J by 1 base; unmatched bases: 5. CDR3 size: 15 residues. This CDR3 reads CASSSLTSGQETQYF. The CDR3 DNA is TGTGCCAGCAGCTCGCTAACTAGCGGCCAAGAGACCCAGTACTTC.

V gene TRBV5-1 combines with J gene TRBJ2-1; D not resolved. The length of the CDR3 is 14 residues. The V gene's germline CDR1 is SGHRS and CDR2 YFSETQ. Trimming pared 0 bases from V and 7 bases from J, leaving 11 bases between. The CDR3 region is CASSLVVAENEQFF. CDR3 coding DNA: TGCGCCAGCAGCTTGGTAGTCGCCGAAAATGAGCAGTTCTTC.

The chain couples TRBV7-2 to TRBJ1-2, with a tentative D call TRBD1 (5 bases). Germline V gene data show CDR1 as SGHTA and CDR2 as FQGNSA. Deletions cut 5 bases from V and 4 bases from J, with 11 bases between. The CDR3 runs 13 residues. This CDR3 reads CASSAQGFYGYTF. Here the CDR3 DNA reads TGTGCCAGCAGCGCTCAGGGTTTCTATGGCTACACCTTC. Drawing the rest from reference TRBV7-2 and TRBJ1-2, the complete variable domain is GAGVSQSPSNKVTEKGKDVELRCDPISGHTALYWYRQSLGQGLEFLIYFQGNSAPDKSGLPSDRFSAERTGGSVSTLTIQRTQQEDSAVYLCASSAQGFYGYTFGSGTRLTVV.

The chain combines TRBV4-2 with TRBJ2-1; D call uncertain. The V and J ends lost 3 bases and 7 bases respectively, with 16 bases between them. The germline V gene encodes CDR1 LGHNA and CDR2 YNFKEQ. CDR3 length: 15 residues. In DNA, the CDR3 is TGTGCCAGCAGCCAGACGAGAGGAGTAGAGAATGAGCAGTTCTTC. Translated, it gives CASSQTRGVENEQFF.

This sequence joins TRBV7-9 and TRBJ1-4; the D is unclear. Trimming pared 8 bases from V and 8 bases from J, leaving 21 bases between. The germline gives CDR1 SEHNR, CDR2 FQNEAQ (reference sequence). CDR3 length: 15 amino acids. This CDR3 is CASGLGAESGEKLFF. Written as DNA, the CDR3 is TGTGCCAGCGGGCTCGGAGCGGAGTCTGGGGAAAAACTGTTTTTT.

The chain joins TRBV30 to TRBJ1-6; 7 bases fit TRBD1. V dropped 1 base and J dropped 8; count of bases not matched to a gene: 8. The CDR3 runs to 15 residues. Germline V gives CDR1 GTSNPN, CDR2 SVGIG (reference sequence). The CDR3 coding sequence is TGTGCCTGGAGTGCCGCGACAGGGAATTATTCACCCCTCCACTTT. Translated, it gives CAWSAATGNYSPLHF.

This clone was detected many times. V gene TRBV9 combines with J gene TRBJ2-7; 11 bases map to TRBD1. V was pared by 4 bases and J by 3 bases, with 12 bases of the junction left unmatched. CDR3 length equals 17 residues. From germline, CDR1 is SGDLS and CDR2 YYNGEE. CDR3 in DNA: TGTGCCAGCAGCCCCCTGGGGGGGACAGGGGGTATCTACGAGCAGTACTTC. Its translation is CASSPLGGTGGIYEQYF.

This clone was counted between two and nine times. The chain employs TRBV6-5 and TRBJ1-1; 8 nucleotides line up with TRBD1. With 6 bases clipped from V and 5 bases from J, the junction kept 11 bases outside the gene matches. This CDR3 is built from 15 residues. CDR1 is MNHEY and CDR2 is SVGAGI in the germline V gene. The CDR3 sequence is CASRNPGQGGTEAFF. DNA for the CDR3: TGTGCCAGCAGAAATCCCGGACAGGGAGGGACTGAAGCTTTCTTT.

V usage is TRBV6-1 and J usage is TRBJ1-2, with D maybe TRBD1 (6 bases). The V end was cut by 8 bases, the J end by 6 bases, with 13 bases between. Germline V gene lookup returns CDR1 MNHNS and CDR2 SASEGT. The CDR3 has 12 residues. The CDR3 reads CASGRGADGYTF. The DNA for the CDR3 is TGTGCCAGCGGGAGGGGGGCCGATGGCTACACCTTC.

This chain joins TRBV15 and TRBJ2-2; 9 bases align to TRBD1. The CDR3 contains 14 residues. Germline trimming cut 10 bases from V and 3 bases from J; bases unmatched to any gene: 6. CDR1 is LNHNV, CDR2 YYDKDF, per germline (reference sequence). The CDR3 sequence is CASLGQGYTGELFF. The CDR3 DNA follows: TGTGCCAGCCTGGGACAGGGATACACCGGGGAGCTGTTTTTT.

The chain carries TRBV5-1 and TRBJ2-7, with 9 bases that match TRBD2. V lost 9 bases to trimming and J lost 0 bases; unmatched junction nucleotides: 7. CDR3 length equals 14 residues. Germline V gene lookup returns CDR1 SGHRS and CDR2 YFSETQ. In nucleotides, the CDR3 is TGCGCCACCTCCCGAGCGGGGGGCTCCTACGAGCAGTACTTC. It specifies CATSRAGGSYEQYF.

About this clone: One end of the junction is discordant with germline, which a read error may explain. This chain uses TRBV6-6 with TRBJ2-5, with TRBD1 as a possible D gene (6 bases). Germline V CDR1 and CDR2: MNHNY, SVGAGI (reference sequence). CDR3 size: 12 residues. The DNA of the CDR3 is TGTGCCAGCTCGCCAGGGGAAGAGACCCAGCACTTC. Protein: CASSPGEETQHF.

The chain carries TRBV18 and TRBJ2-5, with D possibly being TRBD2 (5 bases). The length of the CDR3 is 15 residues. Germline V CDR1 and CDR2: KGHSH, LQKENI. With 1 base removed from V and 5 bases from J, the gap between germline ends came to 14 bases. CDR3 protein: CASSPQGVQPETQYF. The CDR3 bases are TGTGCCAGCTCACCACAGGGAGTCCAACCGGAGACCCAGTACTTC. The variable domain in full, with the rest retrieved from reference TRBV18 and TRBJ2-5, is NAGVMQNPRHLVRRRGQEARLRCSPMKGHSHVYWYRQLPEEGLKFMVYLQKENIIDESGMPKERFSAEFPKEGPSILRIQQVVRGDSAAYFCASSPQGVQPETQYFGPGTRLLVL.

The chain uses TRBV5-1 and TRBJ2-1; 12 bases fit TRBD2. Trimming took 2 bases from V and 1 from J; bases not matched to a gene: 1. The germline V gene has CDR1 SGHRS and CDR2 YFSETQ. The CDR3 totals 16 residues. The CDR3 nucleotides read TGCGCCAGCAGCTTACTAGCGGGGGGTTCCTACAATGAGCAGTTCTTC. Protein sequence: CASSLLAGGSYNEQFF.

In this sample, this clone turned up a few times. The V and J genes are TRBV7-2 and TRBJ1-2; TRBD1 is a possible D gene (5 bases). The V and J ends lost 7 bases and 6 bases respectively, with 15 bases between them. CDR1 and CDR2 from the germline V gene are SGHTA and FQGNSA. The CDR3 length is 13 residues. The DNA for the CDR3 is TGTGCCAGCATCCACCGATGGGGCGATGGCTACACCTTC. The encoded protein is CASIHRWGDGYTF.

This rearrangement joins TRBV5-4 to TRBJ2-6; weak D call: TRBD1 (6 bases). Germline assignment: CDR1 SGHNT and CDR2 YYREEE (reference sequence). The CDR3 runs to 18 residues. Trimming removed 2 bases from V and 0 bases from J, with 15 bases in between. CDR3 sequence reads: CASSFTGQPVSGANVLTF. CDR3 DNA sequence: TGTGCCAGCAGCTTTACGGGACAACCAGTCTCTGGGGCCAACGTCCTGACTTTC.

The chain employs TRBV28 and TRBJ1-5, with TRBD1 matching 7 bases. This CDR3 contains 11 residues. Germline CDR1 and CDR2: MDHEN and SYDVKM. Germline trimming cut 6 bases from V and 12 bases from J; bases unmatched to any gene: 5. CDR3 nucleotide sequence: TGTGCCAGCAGCCCCAGGGGGATCCAGCATTTT. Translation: CASSPRGIQHF.

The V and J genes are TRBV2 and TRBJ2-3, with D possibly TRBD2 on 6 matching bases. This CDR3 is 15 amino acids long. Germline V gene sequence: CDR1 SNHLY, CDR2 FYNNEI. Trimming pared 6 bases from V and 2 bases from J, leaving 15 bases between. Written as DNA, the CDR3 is TGTGCCAGCAGGGGGGGTAGATTCGTCACAGATACGCAGTATTTT. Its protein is CASRGGRFVTDTQYF.

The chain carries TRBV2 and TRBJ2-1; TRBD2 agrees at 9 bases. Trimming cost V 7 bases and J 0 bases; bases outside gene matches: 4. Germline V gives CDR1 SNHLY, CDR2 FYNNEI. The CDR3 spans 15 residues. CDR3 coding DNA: TGTGCCAGCACCGCTAGCGGGAACTCCTACAATGAGCAGTTCTTC. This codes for CASTASGNSYNEQFF. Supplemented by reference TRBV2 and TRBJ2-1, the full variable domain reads EPEVTQTPSHQVTQMGQEVILRCVPISNHLYFYWYRQILGQKVEFLVSFYNNEISEKSEIFDDQFSVERPDGSNFTLKIRSTKLEDSAMYFCASTASGNSYNEQFFGPGTRLTVL.